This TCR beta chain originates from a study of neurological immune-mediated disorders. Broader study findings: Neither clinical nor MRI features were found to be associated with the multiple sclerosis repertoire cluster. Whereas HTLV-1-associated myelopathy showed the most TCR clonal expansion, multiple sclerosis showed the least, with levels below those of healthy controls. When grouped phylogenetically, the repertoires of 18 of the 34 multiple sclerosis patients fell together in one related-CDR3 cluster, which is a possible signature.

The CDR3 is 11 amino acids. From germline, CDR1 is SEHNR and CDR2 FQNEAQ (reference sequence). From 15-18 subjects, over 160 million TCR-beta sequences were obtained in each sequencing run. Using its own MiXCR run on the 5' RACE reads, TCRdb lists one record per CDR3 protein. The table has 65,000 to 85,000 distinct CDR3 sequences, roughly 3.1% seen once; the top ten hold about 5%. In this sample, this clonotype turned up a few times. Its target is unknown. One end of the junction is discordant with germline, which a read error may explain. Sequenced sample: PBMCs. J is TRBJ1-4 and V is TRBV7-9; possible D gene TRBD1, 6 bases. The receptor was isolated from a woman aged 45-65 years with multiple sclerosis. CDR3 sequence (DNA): TGTGCCATCAGCAGGGGTGAAAAACTGTTTTTT. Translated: CAISRGEKLFF.